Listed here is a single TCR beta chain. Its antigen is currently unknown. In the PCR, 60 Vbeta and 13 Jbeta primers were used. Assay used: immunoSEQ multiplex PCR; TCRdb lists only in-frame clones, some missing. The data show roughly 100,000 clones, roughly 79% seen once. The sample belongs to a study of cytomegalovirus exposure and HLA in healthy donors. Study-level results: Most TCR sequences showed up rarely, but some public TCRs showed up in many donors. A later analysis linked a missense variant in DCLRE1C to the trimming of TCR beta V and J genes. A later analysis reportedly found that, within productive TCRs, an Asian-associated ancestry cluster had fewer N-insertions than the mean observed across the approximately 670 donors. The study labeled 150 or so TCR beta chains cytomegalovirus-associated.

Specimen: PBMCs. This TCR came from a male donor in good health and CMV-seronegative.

CDR3 region: CASSHEGAGAFF. In nucleotides, the CDR3 is TGTGCCAGTAGTCACGAGGGGGCAGGAGCTTTCTTT. The gene calls are TRBV19 and TRBJ1-1; 7 positions match TRBD1. Germline V gene sequence: CDR1 LNHDA, CDR2 SQIVND (reference sequence). CDR3 size: 12 residues. J lost 10 bases, V lost 5 bases, and 7 bases had no gene match.